Listed below are T cell receptor beta chains from one sample, sequenced in a study of blood T cells in healthy people across ages. MiXCR, run by TCRdb on the 5' RACE reads, gives a single entry per CDR3 protein. This sample has approximately 730,000 distinct CDR3 sequences, with around half found just once. The sample was blood. The receptors here all came from a man at least 80 years old in good health. Each CDR3 is given with its conserved first and last residue. The D gene is left open where the match is weak. Clone size is stated in some rows and not others, as once, few, many or a class when expanded.

j_gene: TRBJ2-1
v_gene: TRBV3-1
d_gene: .
abundance: .
CDR3nt: TGTGCCAGCAGCCAAGGAGGAGGGAGGAAGTTCTTC
CDR3aa: CASSQGGGRKFF

j_gene: TRBJ2-3
v_gene: TRBV9
d_gene: .
abundance: .
CDR3nt: TGTGCCAGCAGCGCCGGGACCCTCCCCGGAGATACGCAGTATTTT
CDR3aa: CASSAGTLPGDTQYF

j_gene: TRBJ2-7
v_gene: TRBV29-1
d_gene: TRBD2
abundance: few
CDR3nt: TGCAGCGCAACGGGACTAGCGGGCGAATACGAGCAGTACTTC
CDR3aa: CSATGLAGEYEQYF

j_gene: TRBJ2-5
v_gene: TRBV7-2
d_gene: .
abundance: .
CDR3nt: TGTGCCAGCAGCCCGGGCGCAGGCGAAGGGACCCAGTACTTC
CDR3aa: CASSPGAGEGTQYF

j_gene: TRBJ2-7
v_gene: TRBV6-1
d_gene: TRBD2
abundance: few
CDR3nt: TGTGCCAGCAGGAGGACTAGCGGGAGGCCAAGCTCCTACGAGCAGTACTTC
CDR3aa: CASRRTSGRPSSYEQYF

j_gene: TRBJ2-3
v_gene: TRBV5-1
d_gene: .
abundance: few
CDR3nt: TGCGCCAGCAGCTTTAGCGGCATAGACACAGATACGCAGTATTTT
CDR3aa: CASSFSGIDTDTQYF

j_gene: TRBJ2-7
v_gene: TRBV12-3/TRBV12-4
d_gene: .
abundance: .
CDR3nt: TGTGCCAGCAGTCGGGGCCGTCACGAGCAGTACTTC
CDR3aa: CASSRGRHEQYF

j_gene: TRBJ2-7
v_gene: TRBV14
d_gene: TRBD1
abundance: .
CDR3nt: TGTGCCAGCAGCCAGACAGGGGGATCTGGCAATGAGCAGTACTTC
CDR3aa: CASSQTGGSGNEQYF

j_gene: TRBJ2-5
v_gene: TRBV6-1
d_gene: .
abundance: .
CDR3nt: TGTGCCTCCCGGGGGCTTCCGACGACGGAGACCCAGTACTTC
CDR3aa: CASRGLPTTETQYF

j_gene: TRBJ2-7
v_gene: TRBV4-2
d_gene: .
abundance: .
CDR3nt: TGTGCCAGCAGCCCTTATGGAGGGGGCTACGAGCAGTACTTC
CDR3aa: CASSPYGGGYEQYF

j_gene: TRBJ2-3
v_gene: TRBV27
d_gene: .
abundance: .
CDR3nt: TGTGCCAGCAGTCCGCACCGAGGTCAGGGTGGGGCAGATACGCAGTATTTT
CDR3aa: CASSPHRGQGGADTQYF

j_gene: TRBJ2-2
v_gene: TRBV29-1
d_gene: .
abundance: .
CDR3nt: TGCAGCGTTTTAGAGACAGGTGTTCGTCTTACCGGGGAGCTGTTTTTT
CDR3aa: CSVLETGVRLTGELFF

j_gene: TRBJ2-7
v_gene: TRBV29-1
d_gene: TRBD1
abundance: few
CDR3nt: TGCAGCGCCCGACGGCAGGGGGCTCGGAACGAGCAGTACTTC
CDR3aa: CSARRQGARNEQYF

j_gene: TRBJ2-2
v_gene: TRBV11-2
d_gene: TRBD1
abundance: .
CDR3nt: TGTGCCAGCAGAGGCGGTTGGACAGGGGGCGCGTTTAAGGAAGCCGGGGAGCTGTTTTTT
CDR3aa: CASRGGWTGGAFKEAGELFF

j_gene: TRBJ2-5
v_gene: TRBV7-9
d_gene: .
abundance: few
CDR3nt: TGTGCCAGCAGCTTAGGGGAGTACCAAGAGACCCAGTACTTC
CDR3aa: CASSLGEYQETQYF

j_gene: TRBJ2-1
v_gene: TRBV24-1
d_gene: TRBD2
abundance: few
CDR3nt: TGTGCCACCAGTGATTTGGGGACTAGCGGAGCAAATGAGCAGTTCTTC
CDR3aa: CATSDLGTSGANEQFF

j_gene: TRBJ1-6
v_gene: TRBV5-6
d_gene: TRBD1
abundance: .
CDR3nt: TGTGCCAGCAGCTTGGCCGGGACAGGATGGAATTCACCCCTCCACTTT
CDR3aa: CASSLAGTGWNSPLHF

j_gene: TRBJ1-1
v_gene: TRBV6-6
d_gene: .
abundance: .
CDR3nt: TGTGCCAGCAGTTTCGGTCGACGGACTCGGACTGAAGCTTTCTTT
CDR3aa: CASSFGRRTRTEAFF